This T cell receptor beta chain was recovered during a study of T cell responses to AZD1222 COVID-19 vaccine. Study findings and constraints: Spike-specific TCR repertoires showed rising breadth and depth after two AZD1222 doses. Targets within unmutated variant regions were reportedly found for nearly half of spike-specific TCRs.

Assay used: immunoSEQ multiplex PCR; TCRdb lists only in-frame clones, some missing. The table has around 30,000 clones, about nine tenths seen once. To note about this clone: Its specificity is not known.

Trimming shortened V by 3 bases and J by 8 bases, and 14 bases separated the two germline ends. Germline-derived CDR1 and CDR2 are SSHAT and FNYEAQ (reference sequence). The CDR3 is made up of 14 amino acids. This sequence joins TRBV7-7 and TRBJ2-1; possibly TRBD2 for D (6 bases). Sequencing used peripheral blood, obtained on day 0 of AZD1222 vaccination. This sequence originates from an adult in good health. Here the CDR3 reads CASSLGGGIDEQFF. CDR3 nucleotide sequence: TGTGCCAGCAGCTTGGGGGGTGGGATCGATGAGCAGTTCTTC.